The 4 T cell receptor beta chains below come from one sample, sequenced in a study of shared T cell receptors in the human thymus (dated by TCRdb to about 2021). Library method: the immunoSEQ multiplex PCR assay. This is the immuneACCESS table as TCRdb keeps it, with only in-frame sequences that have V and J called. A part of the clones is gone; compared with another copy, unresolved V genes explain less than half, and the rest is unexplained. Across this sample there are about 380,000 clones, with 95% seen only once. Roughly 0.021% of the sample is held by the ten biggest clonotypes. The sample taken for sequencing was thymocytes. Receptors were obtained from a human donor.

The chain has TRBV4-1 and TRBJ2-1; a weak D match, TRBD2 (6 bases). Trimming shortened V by 0 bases and J by 8 bases, and 14 bases separated the two germline ends. The CDR3 is 15 amino acids. Germline values: CDR1 MGHRA, CDR2 YSYEKL. The CDR3, as DNA: TGCGCCAGCAGCCAAGATCTCGGGGGAAGAGATGAGCAGTTCTTC. It is translated as CASSQDLGGRDEQFF.

V gene TRBV25-1 combines with J gene TRBJ2-7; 13 nucleotides align to TRBD2. Germline values: CDR1 MGHDK, CDR2 SYGVNS. The CDR3 runs to 15 residues. V lost 4 bases, J lost 2 bases, and 2 bases stayed unmatched. This chain's CDR3 is CASSVGLAGAYEQYF. As DNA, the CDR3 is TGTGCCAGCAGTGTCGGACTAGCGGGAGCCTACGAGCAGTACTTC.

The chain carries TRBV18 and TRBJ1-2; 7 bases line up with TRBD1. Germline V gives CDR1 KGHSH, CDR2 LQKENI. Unmatched junction bases numbered 6, after V lost 2 bases and J lost 3 bases. The CDR3 contains 15 residues. CDR3 sequence reads: CASSPRGRSYYGYTF. CDR3 DNA sequence: TGTGCCAGCTCACCAAGGGGGCGGTCGTACTATGGCTACACCTTC.

This chain links TRBV4-1 with TRBJ1-1; D is unresolved. V lost 0 bases to trimming and J lost 4 bases, with 15 bases between them. The germline CDR1 and CDR2 sequences are MGHRA and YSYEKL. This CDR3 has 16 amino acids. The chain's CDR3 is CASSQDPWGRRTEAFF. In DNA, the CDR3 is TGCGCCAGCAGCCAAGACCCCTGGGGTCGTCGCACTGAAGCTTTCTTT.